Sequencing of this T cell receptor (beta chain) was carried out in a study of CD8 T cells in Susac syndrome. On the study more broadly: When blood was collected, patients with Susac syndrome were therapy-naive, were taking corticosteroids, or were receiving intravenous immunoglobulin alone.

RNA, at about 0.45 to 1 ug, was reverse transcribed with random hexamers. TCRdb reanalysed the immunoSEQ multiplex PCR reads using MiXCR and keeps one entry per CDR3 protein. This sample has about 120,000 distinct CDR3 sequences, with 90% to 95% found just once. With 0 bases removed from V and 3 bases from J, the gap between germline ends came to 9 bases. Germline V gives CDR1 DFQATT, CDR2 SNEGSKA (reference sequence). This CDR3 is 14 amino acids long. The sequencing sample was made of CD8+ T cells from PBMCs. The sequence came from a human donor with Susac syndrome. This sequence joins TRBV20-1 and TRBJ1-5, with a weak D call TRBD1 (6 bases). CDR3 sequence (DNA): TGCAGTGCTAGAGACGGGGGCCCCAATCAGCCCCAGCATTTT. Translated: CSARDGGPNQPQHF.